This is a list of T cell receptor beta chains from one sample in a study of blood T cell repertoires in COVID-19. Data came from immunoSEQ multiplex PCR; TCRdb stores just in-frame clones and leaves some out. The sample has about 160,000 clones; around 82% are singletons. Sequenced: peripheral blood. These receptors all come from a woman between 35 and 50 years old with COVID-19, enrolled during active disease. Both conserved end residues are part of each CDR3. A D gene is named only where the DNA matches it firmly. The listing skips clone size in some rows; elsewhere it reads once, few, many or a size class.

clone size | J gene | V gene | D gene | CDR3 DNA | CDR3 protein
- | TRBJ1-1 | TRBV7-3 | - | TGTGCCAGCAGCTTAGGGGCGAACACTGAAGCTTTCTTT | CASSLGANTEAFF
- | TRBJ2-3 | TRBV6-6 | - | TGTGCCAGCAGAGCACGCGCAGATACGCAGTATTTT | CASRARADTQYF
- | TRBJ2-7 | TRBV5-1 | - | TGCGCCAGCAGCTTGGGGACTACTTACGAGCAGTACTTC | CASSLGTTYEQYF
- | TRBJ1-2 | TRBV19 | - | TGTGCCAGTAGGACGGACAGCTTGAGGGGCTACACCTTC | CASRTDSLRGYTF
- | TRBJ1-2 | TRBV19 | TRBD1 | TGTGCCAGTAGTATAGCAAACAGGGGGTATGGCTACACCTTC | CASSIANRGYGYTF
- | TRBJ1-2 | TRBV5-6 | - | TGTGCCAGCAGCTTGTTTACACCTAACTATGGCTACACCTTC | CASSLFTPNYGYTF
- | TRBJ2-3 | TRBV7-6 | TRBD2 | TGTGCCAGCAGCTTCGGGCTAGCGGGAGCGGGTAGCACAGATACGCAGTATTTT | CASSFGLAGAGSTDTQYF
- | TRBJ2-5 | TRBV19 | - | TGTGCCAGTAGTATAGTAGGGTCGGGAGCCCCAACCCAAGAGACCCAGTACTTC | CASSIVGSGAPTQETQYF
- | TRBJ1-6 | TRBV28 | - | TGTGCCAGCTCGGTCTCCTATAATTCACCCCTCCACTTT | CASSVSYNSPLHF
- | TRBJ2-2 | TRBV18 | - | TGTGCCAGCTCACCTATGCGGGACACCGGGGAGCTGTTTTTT | CASSPMRDTGELFF
- | TRBJ1-1 | TRBV6-1 | - | TGTGCCAGCAGTGAAGCGTTTCGGGGGGGCACTATGAACACTGAAGCTTTCTTT | CASSEAFRGGTMNTEAFF
- | TRBJ2-1 | TRBV6-4 | - | TGTGCCAGCAGTCCCAGGGGTGGTGAGCAGTTCTTC | CASSPRGGEQFF
- | TRBJ2-1 | TRBV11-2 | TRBD2 | TGTGCCAGCAGCCTCGGGACTAGGGCGGGGGATGAGCAGTTCTTC | CASSLGTRAGDEQFF
- | TRBJ1-6 | TRBV30 | - | TGTGCCTGGAGACGGAGCGGTGCTGGCGATAATTCACCCCTCCACTTT | CAWRRSGAGDNSPLHF
- | TRBJ2-5 | TRBV12-3/TRBV12-4 | - | TGTGCCAGCAGCAGGGACTCGCAAGAGACCCAGTACTTC | CASSRDSQETQYF
- | TRBJ2-1 | TRBV19 | TRBD2 | TGTGCCAGTAGTACTGGACTAGCGGGCCCCTACAATGAGCAGTTCTTC | CASSTGLAGPYNEQFF
- | TRBJ2-7 | TRBV10-3 | - | TGTGCCATCAGTGAGTCTTTTTCGAACCCGAGCGAGCAGTACTTC | CAISESFSNPSEQYF
once | TRBJ2-1 | TRBV7-8 | - | TGTGCCAGCAGCTCGACTGGAAGCTCCTACAATGAGCAGTTCTTC | CASSSTGSSYNEQFF
- | TRBJ2-6 | TRBV28 | - | TGTGCCACCTCCTCGGGGGCCAACGTCCTGACTTTC | CATSSGANVLTF
- | TRBJ1-2 | TRBV14 | - | TGTGCCAGCAGCCAAGTGGCAGGGTCTGATTATGGCTACACCTTC | CASSQVAGSDYGYTF
- | TRBJ2-3 | TRBV30 | - | TGTGCCTGGAGCAGGGATGGAATGTCAGATACGCAGTATTTT | CAWSRDGMSDTQYF
many | TRBJ1-2 | TRBV5-1 | TRBD1 | TGCGCCAGCAGCCTTACCGGGACAGGGGAGGCAGAGGGCTACACCTTC | CASSLTGTGEAEGYTF
once | TRBJ2-2 | TRBV28 | - | TGTGCCAGCAGAACAGCCAACACCGGGGAGCTGTTTTTT | CASRTANTGELFF
- | TRBJ1-2 | TRBV2 | TRBD1 | TGTGCCAGCCGGGACAGAGATAACTATGGCTACACCTTC | CASRDRDNYGYTF
- | TRBJ1-5 | TRBV18 | - | TGTGCCAGCACCAGGAATAGCAATCAGCCCCAGCATTTT | CASTRNSNQPQHF
- | TRBJ1-4 | TRBV7-2 | TRBD1 | TGTGCCAGCAGCCCTAGGACAGGCCGCAATGAAAAACTGTTTTTT | CASSPRTGRNEKLFF
- | TRBJ2-7 | TRBV11-2 | TRBD2 | TGTGCCAGCAGCTTAAAGAGGGCGGGAGGGTTGCAGTACTTC | CASSLKRAGGLQYF
- | TRBJ2-1 | TRBV28 | TRBD2 | TGTGCCAGCAAAATTGGTGGCGGGGGGGTGGTTGAGCAGTTCTTC | CASKIGGGGVVEQFF
few | TRBJ1-4 | TRBV6-4 | TRBD1 | TGTGCCAGCAGTGCCCGGGGACAGGGAGATATTGCAACTAATGAAAAACTGTTTTTT | CASSARGQGDIATNEKLFF